This T cell receptor beta chain appears in the sequencing data of a study of cytomegalovirus exposure and HLA in healthy donors. General observations from the study: Being indistinguishable, some V segments were excluded, TRBV6-2 and TRBV6-3 among them.

This CDR3 contains 15 residues. CDR1 and CDR2 from the germline V gene are SGDLS and YYNGEE. V lost 0 bases, J lost 3 bases, and 4 bases stayed unmatched. Points on this clone: Its target is unknown.

Vbeta (60) and Jbeta (13) primers were used in the PCR. Authors' methods: Approximately 12 million of 80 million to 85 million unique TCR beta chains were shared, per a later count. Clones were sequenced by immunoSEQ multiplex PCR, and TCRdb holds only the in-frame ones, with some missing. That table gives V, J and clone size, and the DNA gave D and trimming. The top ten clones hold more than 2% of a sample with fewer than 200,000 clones, more than 75% of them seen once. This chain connects TRBV9 to TRBJ2-3; 7 nucleotides match TRBD1. This sequence originates from a man aged 18 to 35 in good health and CMV-seropositive. Sequencing input: PBMCs. The CDR3 coding sequence is TGTGCCAGCAGCGTAGGTGGCAGGGGGACAGATACGCAGTATTTT. Its protein is CASSVGGRGTDTQYF.